The present entry profiles one TCR beta chain with its context. The same CDR3 is also encoded by other DNA sequences in this sample. Repertoires were generated with immunoSEQ multiplex PCR, while TCRdb's copy carries only in-frame clones and drops some. Of about 88,000 clones in the sample, more than 80% are singletons; the top ten hold roughly 4.7%. From germline, CDR1 is MNHEY and CDR2 SMNVEV (reference sequence). J lost 3 bases, V lost 4 bases, and 4 bases had no gene match. This CDR3 region has 14 residues. This record comes from a study of Tregs in tolerant kidney transplant recipients. Sequencing was done on a sample of CD8+ T cells from blood. The sequence came from a human donor in good health. V gene TRBV27 combines with J gene TRBJ2-7; TRBD1 aligns across 9 bases. CDR3 sequence reads: CASSWTGDSYEQYF. In nucleotides, the CDR3 is TGTGCCAGCAGTTGGACAGGGGACAGCTACGAGCAGTACTTC.